This T cell receptor beta chain stems from a study of blood T cell repertoires in COVID-19. The CDR3 is 14 residues long. Trimming took off 1 base at V and 6 bases at J, with 9 bases between the two ends. In germline, CDR1 is SGHNT, CDR2 YENEEA. Generated by immunoSEQ multiplex PCR, the TCRdb table keeps only in-frame clones and is missing some. The sample lists approximately 240,000 clones, around 81% occurring once. The clonotype originates from a woman in her fifties or sixties with active or convalescent COVID-19. The rearrangement links TRBV11-3 to TRBJ2-2, with D uncertain. Sequencing was performed on peripheral blood. CDR3 in amino acids: CASSLVGHPGELFF. The DNA of the CDR3 is TGTGCCAGCAGCTTAGTTGGCCATCCCGGGGAGCTGTTTTTT.